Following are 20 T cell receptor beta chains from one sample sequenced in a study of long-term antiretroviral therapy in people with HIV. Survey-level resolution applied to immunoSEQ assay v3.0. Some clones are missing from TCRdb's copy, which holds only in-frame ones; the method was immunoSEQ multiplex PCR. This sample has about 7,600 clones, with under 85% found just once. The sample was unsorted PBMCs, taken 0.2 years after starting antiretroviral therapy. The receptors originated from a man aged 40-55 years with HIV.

The CDR3, as DNA: TGTGCCAGCAGCGTAGGAGGGACCTCCTACAATGAGCAGTTCTTC. Translating gives CASSVGGTSYNEQFF. V and J are TRBV9 and TRBJ2-1; perhaps D is TRBD1 or TRBD2 (5 bases each). V was pared by 0 bases and J by 0 bases, with 7 bases between. Per germline, CDR1 SGDLS and CDR2 YYNGEE. The CDR3 runs to 15 residues.

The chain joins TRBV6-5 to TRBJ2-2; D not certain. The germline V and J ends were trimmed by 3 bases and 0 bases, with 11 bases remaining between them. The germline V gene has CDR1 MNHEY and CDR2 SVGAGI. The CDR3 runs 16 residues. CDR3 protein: CASSYLTVPNTGELFF. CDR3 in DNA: TGTGCCAGCAGTTATCTCACAGTTCCGAACACCGGGGAGCTGTTTTTT.

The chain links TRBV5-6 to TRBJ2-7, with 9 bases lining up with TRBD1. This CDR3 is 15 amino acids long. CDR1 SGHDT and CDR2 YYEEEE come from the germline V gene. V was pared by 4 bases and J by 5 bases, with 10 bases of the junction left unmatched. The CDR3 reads CASSLPGQGSNEQYF. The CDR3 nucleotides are TGTGCCAGCAGCCTTCCGGGACAGGGATCCAACGAGCAGTACTTC.

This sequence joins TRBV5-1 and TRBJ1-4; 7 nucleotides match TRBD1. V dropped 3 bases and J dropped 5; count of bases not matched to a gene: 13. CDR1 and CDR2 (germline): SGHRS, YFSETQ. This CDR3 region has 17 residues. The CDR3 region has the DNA TGCGCCAGCAGCTCCAGTCCCGGGACAGTTTCAAATGAAAAACTGTTTTTT. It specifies CASSSSPGTVSNEKLFF.

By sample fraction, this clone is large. DNA for the CDR3: TGCGCCAGCAGCCAAGTGCTAGCGGGGGGGCTGGAAGATACGCAGTATTTT. Protein: CASSQVLAGGLEDTQYF. The chain couples TRBV4-1 to TRBJ2-3; 12 nucleotides align to TRBD2. The J segment lost 5 bases and the V segment lost 1 base, leaving 7 bases of the junction unmatched. Germline V gives CDR1 MGHRA, CDR2 YSYEKL. The CDR3 totals 17 residues.

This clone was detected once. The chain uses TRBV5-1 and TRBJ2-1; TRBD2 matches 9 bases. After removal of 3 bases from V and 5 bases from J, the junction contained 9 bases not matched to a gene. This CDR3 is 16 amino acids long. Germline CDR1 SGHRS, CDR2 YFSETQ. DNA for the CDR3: TGCGCCAGCAGCTCAAGCCTGGGCGGGGGGGACAATGAGCAGTTCTTC. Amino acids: CASSSSLGGGDNEQFF. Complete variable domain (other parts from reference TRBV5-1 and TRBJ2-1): KAGVTQTPRYLIKTRGQQVTLSCSPISGHRSVSWYQQTPGQGLQFLFEYFSETQRNKGNFPGRFSGRQFSNSRSEMNVSTLELGDSALYLCASSSSLGGGDNEQFFGPGTRLTVL.

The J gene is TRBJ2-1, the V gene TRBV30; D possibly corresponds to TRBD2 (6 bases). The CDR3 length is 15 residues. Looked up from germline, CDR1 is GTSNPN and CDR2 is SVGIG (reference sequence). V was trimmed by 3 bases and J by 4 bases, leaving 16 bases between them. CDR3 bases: TGTGCCTGGAGGAAGATGCGGGACGAGTACAATGAGCAGTTCTTC. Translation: CAWRKMRDEYNEQFF.

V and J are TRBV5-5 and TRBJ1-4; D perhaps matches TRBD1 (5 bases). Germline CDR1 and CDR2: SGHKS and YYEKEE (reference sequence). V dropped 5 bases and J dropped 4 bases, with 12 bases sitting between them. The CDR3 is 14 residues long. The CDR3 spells CASRGQGGNEKLFF. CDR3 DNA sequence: TGTGCCAGCAGGGGGCAGGGCGGTAATGAAAAACTGTTTTTT.

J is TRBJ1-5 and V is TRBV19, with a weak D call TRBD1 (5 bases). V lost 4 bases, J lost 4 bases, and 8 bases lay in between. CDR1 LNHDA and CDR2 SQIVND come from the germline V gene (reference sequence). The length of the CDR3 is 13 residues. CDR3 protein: CASSTGTNQPQHF. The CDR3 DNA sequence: TGTGCCAGTAGTACAGGGACGAATCAGCCCCAGCATTTT.

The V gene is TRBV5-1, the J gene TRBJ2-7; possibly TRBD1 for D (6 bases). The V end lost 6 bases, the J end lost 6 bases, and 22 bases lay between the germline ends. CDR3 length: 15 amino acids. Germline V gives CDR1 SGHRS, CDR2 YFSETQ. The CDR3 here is CASTLAGRGPLEQYF. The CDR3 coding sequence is TGCGCCAGCACCCTGGCGGGCAGGGGCCCACTCGAGCAGTACTTC. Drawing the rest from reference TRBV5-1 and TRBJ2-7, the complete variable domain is KAGVTQTPRYLIKTRGQQVTLSCSPISGHRSVSWYQQTPGQGLQFLFEYFSETQRNKGNFPGRFSGRQFSNSRSEMNVSTLELGDSALYLCASTLAGRGPLEQYFGPGTRLTVT.

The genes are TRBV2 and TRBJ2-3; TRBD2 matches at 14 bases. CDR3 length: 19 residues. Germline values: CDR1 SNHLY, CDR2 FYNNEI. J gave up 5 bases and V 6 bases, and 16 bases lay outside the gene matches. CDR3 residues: CASSPGLAGGAGRLDTQYF. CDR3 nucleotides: TGTGCCAGCAGCCCCGGACTAGCGGGGGGTGCCGGGCGGCTAGATACGCAGTATTTT.

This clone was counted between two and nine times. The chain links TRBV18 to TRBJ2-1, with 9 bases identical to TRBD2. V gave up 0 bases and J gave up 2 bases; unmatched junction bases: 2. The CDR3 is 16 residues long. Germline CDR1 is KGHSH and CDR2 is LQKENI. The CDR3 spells CASSPPLAGTYNEQFF. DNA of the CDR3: TGTGCCAGCTCACCACCACTAGCGGGTACCTACAATGAGCAGTTCTTC.

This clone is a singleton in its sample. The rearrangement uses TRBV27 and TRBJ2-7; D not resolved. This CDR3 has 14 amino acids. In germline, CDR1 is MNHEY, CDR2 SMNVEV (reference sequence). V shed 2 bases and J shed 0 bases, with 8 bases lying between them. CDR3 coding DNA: TGTGCCAGCAGTTTAGGAACCTACTCCTACGAGCAGTACTTC. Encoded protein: CASSLGTYSYEQYF.

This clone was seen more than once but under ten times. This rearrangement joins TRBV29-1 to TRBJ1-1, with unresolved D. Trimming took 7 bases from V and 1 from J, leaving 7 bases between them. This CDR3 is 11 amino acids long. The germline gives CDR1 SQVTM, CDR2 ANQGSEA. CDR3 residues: CSGSTNTEAFF. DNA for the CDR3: TGCAGCGGCTCCACGAACACTGAAGCTTTCTTT.

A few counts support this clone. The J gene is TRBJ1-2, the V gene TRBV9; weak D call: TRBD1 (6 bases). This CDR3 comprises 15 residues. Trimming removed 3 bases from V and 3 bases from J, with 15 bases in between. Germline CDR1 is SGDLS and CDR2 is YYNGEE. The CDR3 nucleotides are TGTGCCAGCAGCGCCGGACAGTCCCTATACTATGGCTACACCTTC. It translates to CASSAGQSLYYGYTF. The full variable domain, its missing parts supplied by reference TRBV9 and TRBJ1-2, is DSGVTQTPKHLITATGQRVTLRCSPRSGDLSVYWYQQSLDQGLQFLIQYYNGEERAKGNILERFSAQQFPDLHSELNLSSLELGDSALYFCASSAGQSLYYGYTFGSGTRLTVV.

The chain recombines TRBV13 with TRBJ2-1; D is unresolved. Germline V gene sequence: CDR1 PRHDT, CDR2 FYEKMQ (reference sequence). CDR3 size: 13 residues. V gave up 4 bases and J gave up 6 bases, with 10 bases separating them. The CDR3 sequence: CASSSLQVNEQFF. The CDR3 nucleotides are TGTGCCAGCAGCTCCCTTCAGGTCAATGAGCAGTTCTTC.

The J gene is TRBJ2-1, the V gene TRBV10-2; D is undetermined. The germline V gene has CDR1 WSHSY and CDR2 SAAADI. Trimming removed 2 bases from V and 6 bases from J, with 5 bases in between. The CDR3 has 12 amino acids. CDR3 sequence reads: CASSEAINEQFF. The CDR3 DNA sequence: TGCGCCAGCAGTGAGGCCATCAATGAGCAGTTCTTC.

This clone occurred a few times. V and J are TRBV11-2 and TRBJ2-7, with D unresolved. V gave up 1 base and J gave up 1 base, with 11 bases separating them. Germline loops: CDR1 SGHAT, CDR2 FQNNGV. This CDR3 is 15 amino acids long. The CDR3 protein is CASSLGPETSYEQYF. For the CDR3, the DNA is TGTGCCAGCAGCTTAGGCCCAGAGACTTCCTACGAGCAGTACTTC.

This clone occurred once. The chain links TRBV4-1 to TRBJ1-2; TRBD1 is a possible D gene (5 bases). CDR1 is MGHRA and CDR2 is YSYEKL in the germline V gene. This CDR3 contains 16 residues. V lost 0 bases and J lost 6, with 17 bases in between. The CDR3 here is CASSQDLFQGNDGYTF. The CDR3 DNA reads TGCGCCAGCAGCCAAGATCTTTTTCAGGGAAACGATGGCTACACCTTC.

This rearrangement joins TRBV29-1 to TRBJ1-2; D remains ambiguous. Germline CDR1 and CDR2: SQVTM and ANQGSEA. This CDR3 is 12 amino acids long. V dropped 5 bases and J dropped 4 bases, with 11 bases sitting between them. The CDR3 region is CSVYEGPYGYTF. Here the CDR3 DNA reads TGCAGCGTTTACGAGGGCCCCTATGGCTACACCTTC.